This TCR beta chain emerged from a study of cytomegalovirus exposure and HLA in healthy donors. The germline V gene has CDR1 MNHEY and CDR2 SVGAGI. The CDR3 is 14 amino acids. It was with 60 Vbeta and 13 Jbeta primers that the PCR ran. This table comes from immunoSEQ multiplex PCR, and its TCRdb copy is limited to in-frame clones, with some not included. The top ten clones hold approximately 2.3% of a sample with under 150,000 clones, about four fifths of them seen once. The receptor comes from a man aged 25 to 40 in good health and CMV-seronegative. The genes are TRBV6-5 and TRBJ2-5; possible D gene TRBD1, 7 bases. TRBJ2-7 explains the end of the DNA better; the J call may be wrong. Sequencing used PBMCs. CDR3 sequence (DNA): TGTGCCAGCAGTCGACAGGGAGGAGGATACGAGCAGTACTTC. The encoded protein is CASSRQGGGYEQYF.